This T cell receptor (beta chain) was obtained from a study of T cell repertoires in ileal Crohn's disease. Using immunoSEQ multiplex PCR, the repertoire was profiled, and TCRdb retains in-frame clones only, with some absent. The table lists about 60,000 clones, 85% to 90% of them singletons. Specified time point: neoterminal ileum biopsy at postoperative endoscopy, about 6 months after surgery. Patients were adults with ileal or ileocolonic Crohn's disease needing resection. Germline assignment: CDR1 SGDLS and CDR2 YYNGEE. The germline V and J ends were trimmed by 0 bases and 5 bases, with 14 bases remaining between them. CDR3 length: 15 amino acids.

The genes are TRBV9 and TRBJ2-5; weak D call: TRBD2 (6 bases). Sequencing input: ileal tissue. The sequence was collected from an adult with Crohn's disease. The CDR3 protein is CASSVVGRAGETQYF. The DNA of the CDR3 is TGTGCCAGCAGCGTAGTCGGCAGGGCGGGGGAGACCCAGTACTTC.